Following are 32 T cell receptor beta chains from one sample sequenced in a study of a mutant IDH1 vaccine in newly diagnosed glioma. Sequenced by immunoSEQ multiplex PCR; TCRdb stores in-frame clones only, minus some. The data show fewer than 40,000 clones, with approximately 80% seen just once and approximately 19% held by the top ten. Time point defined: baseline, week 1 (first vaccination visit). Treatment in this sample: pre-vaccination baseline after standard-of-care therapy. The source material was PBMCs, sampled from a glioma patient treated with radiotherapy, temozolomide or both. These receptors originate from a man aged 30 to 45 with glioma.

The chain is built from TRBV4-3 and TRBJ1-2; perhaps TRBD1 as D (5 bases). The V end lost 1 base, the J end lost 2 bases, and 14 bases lay between the germline ends. Germline V lookup: CDR1 LGHNA, CDR2 YSLEER. The CDR3 runs to 16 residues. The CDR3 spells CASSQGLAGPNYGYTF. The CDR3 region has the DNA TGCGCCAGCAGCCAAGGGTTAGCAGGGCCGAACTATGGCTACACCTTC.

The genes are TRBV5-1 and TRBJ1-1; D possibly corresponds to TRBD1 (6 bases). Between the trimmed V and J ends, which lost 4 bases and 3 bases, there was a span of 13 bases. There are 14 residues in the CDR3. Germline assignment: CDR1 SGHRS and CDR2 YFSETQ. The CDR3 coding sequence is TGCGCCAGCAGCCGTGCAGGGGCGGACACTGAAGCTTTCTTT. It specifies CASSRAGADTEAFF.

The J gene is TRBJ2-7, the V gene TRBV14, with D possibly being TRBD2 (5 bases). The CDR3 covers 17 residues. Trimming cost V 3 bases and J 1 base, with 19 bases left between them. Germline lookup yields CDR1 SGHDN and CDR2 FVKESK. For the CDR3, the DNA is TGTGCCAGCAGCCAGGAAATAACAGTCCGAGGGTCCTACGAGCAGTACTTC. Its protein product is CASSQEITVRGSYEQYF.

This sequence joins TRBV19 and TRBJ1-1; no firm D call. Between the trimmed V and J ends, which lost 4 bases and 3 bases, there was a span of 12 bases. The CDR3 covers 14 residues. From germline, CDR1 is LNHDA and CDR2 SQIVND (reference sequence). The DNA of the CDR3 is TGTGCCAGTAGTACAAGAACCGGGCACACTGAAGCTTTCTTT. The encoded protein is CASSTRTGHTEAFF.

The chain is built from TRBV5-1 and TRBJ1-2; 8 bases map to TRBD1. This CDR3 is 15 amino acids long. Germline-derived CDR1 and CDR2 are SGHRS and YFSETQ. The trim removed 0 bases at V and 4 bases at J, leaving 5 bases unmatched. CDR3 nucleotide sequence: TGCGCCAGCAGCTTGGGGGACAGGACATTCTATGGCTACACCTTC. The encoded protein is CASSLGDRTFYGYTF.

This rearrangement joins TRBV9 to TRBJ2-2; 9 positions match TRBD2. The J segment lost 6 bases and the V segment lost 7 bases, leaving 4 bases of the junction unmatched. The CDR3 runs to 13 residues. The germline V gene has CDR1 SGDLS and CDR2 YYNGEE. The CDR3 is CASGLANPGELFF. In DNA form, the CDR3 reads TGTGCCAGCGGACTAGCGAATCCCGGGGAGCTGTTTTTT. Together with reference TRBV9 and TRBJ2-2, the CDR3 gives the full variable domain: DSGVTQTPKHLITATGQRVTLRCSPRSGDLSVYWYQQSLDQGLQFLIQYYNGEERAKGNILERFSAQQFPDLHSELNLSSLELGDSALYFCASGLANPGELFFGEGSRLTVL.

This clone showed up just once. The CDR3 bases are TGTGCCAGCAGCCCCTCTTTCCCAGGGGGCGCCTGGATTTCTGGGGCCAACGTCCTGACTTTC. Its translation is CASSPSFPGGAWISGANVLTF. The chain joins TRBV14 to TRBJ2-6, with 8 nucleotides matching TRBD1. Germline-derived CDR1 and CDR2 are SGHDN and FVKESK. The CDR3 has 21 residues. After removal of 4 bases from V and 1 base from J, the junction contained 18 bases not matched to a gene.

The chain carries TRBV15 and TRBJ2-7, with TRBD2 as a possible D gene (7 bases). This CDR3 comprises 15 residues. Germline V CDR1 and CDR2: LNHNV, YYDKDF (reference sequence). Trimming removed 1 base from V and 0 bases from J, with 10 bases in between. This chain's CDR3 is CATSRGGGPSYEQYF. The CDR3 nucleotides are TGTGCCACCAGCAGAGGGGGGGGCCCCTCCTACGAGCAGTACTTC.

The chain employs TRBV5-4 and TRBJ1-6; D might be TRBD1 (6 bases). Germline values: CDR1 SGHNT, CDR2 YYREEE (reference sequence). CDR3 size: 12 residues. V was trimmed by 1 base and J by 13 bases, leaving 9 bases between them. CDR3: CASSLTGSPLHF. The CDR3 region has the DNA TGTGCCAGCAGCTTGACAGGGTCCCCCCTCCACTTT.

CDR3 coding DNA: TGTGCCAGCTCCCTGGGACAGGACAATGAGCAGTTCTTC. The encoded protein is CASSLGQDNEQFF. The chain couples TRBV18 to TRBJ2-1; TRBD1 aligns across 8 bases. From germline, CDR1 is KGHSH and CDR2 LQKENI. This CDR3 region has 13 residues. V was pared by 6 bases and J by 5 bases, with 3 bases of the junction left unmatched.

This clone has more than one count but fewer than ten. This sequence joins TRBV6-1 and TRBJ2-2, with TRBD1 identical over 7 bases. V dropped 4 bases and J dropped 4; count of bases not matched to a gene: 12. This CDR3 contains 17 residues. Germline V gives CDR1 MNHNS, CDR2 SASEGT. In DNA form, the CDR3 reads TGTGCCAGCAGTGGGGGGACAGAATTATCCTCCACCGGGGAGCTGTTTTTT. This sequence encodes CASSGGTELSSTGELFF.

V is TRBV5-1 and J is TRBJ2-1; 11 bases fit TRBD2. Per the germline V gene, CDR1 is SGHRS and CDR2 is YFSETQ. Trimming at V came to 4 bases and at J to 2 bases, leaving 8 bases not matched to a gene. CDR3 length equals 17 residues. The CDR3: CASSPRLSGGAYNEQFF. In nucleotides, the CDR3 is TGCGCCAGCAGCCCCCGACTTAGCGGGGGGGCCTACAATGAGCAGTTCTTC.

The table lists this clone with a few counts. This chain joins TRBV5-6 and TRBJ1-1; possibly TRBD1 for D (5 bases). Trimming pared 2 bases from V and 4 bases from J, leaving 12 bases between. The CDR3 has 14 residues. The germline CDR1 and CDR2 sequences are SGHDT and YYEEEE. CDR3 coding DNA: TGTGCCAGCAGCTTAGGGGAAACTCCCACTGAAGCTTTCTTT. It is translated as CASSLGETPTEAFF.

The chain joins TRBV11-2 to TRBJ2-7, with a possible D match to TRBD2 (6 bases). V was shortened by 5 bases and J by 2 bases, with 19 bases between the two germline ends. The V gene's germline CDR1 is SGHAT and CDR2 FQNNGV. This CDR3 has 16 residues. The CDR3 sequence: CASSVGLAESTYEQYF. CDR3 in DNA: TGTGCCAGCAGCGTGGGCTTAGCGGAAAGCACCTACGAGCAGTACTTC.

V gene TRBV11-2 combines with J gene TRBJ2-5, with D uncertain. Germline V gene data show CDR1 as SGHAT and CDR2 as FQNNGV. This CDR3 is 17 amino acids long. The V and J ends lost 4 bases and 4 bases respectively, with 22 bases between them. CDR3 sequence: CASSSILSRESRETQYF. For the CDR3, the DNA is TGTGCCAGCAGCTCTATTCTGTCTAGAGAAAGTCGAGAGACCCAGTACTTC.

The genes are TRBV4-1 and TRBJ2-4, with TRBD2 matching over 7 bases. Losses at the gene ends were 2 bases for V and 4 bases for J; bases not matched to a gene: 2. This CDR3 contains 14 residues. Germline V gene sequence: CDR1 MGHRA, CDR2 YSYEKL. In nucleotides, the CDR3 is TGCGCCAGCAGCCAACCTAGCGGAAAAAACATTCAGTACTTC. It translates to CASSQPSGKNIQYF.

This chain links TRBV6-5 with TRBJ1-6; D is uncertain. The germline V and J ends were trimmed by 2 bases and 7 bases, with 9 bases remaining between them. CDR1 and CDR2 from the germline V gene are MNHEY and SVGAGI. The CDR3 has 14 residues. The DNA of the CDR3 is TGTGCCAGCAGTTACGGAGCAGCAAATTCACCCCTCCACTTT. Encoded protein: CASSYGAANSPLHF.

The chain joins TRBV19 to TRBJ2-2, with 7 nucleotides matching TRBD2. With 7 bases clipped from V and 5 bases from J, the junction kept 10 bases outside the gene matches. Germline CDR1 and CDR2: LNHDA and SQIVND (reference sequence). CDR3 size: 15 residues. Here the CDR3 DNA reads TGTGCCAGTACCCTTATGGGAGGGGAGACCGGGGAGCTGTTTTTT. It encodes CASTLMGGETGELFF.

The chain is built from TRBV15 and TRBJ1-4, with TRBD1 as a possible D gene (5 bases). Trimming cost V 1 base and J 8 bases, with 17 bases left between them. CDR3 length: 16 residues. The germline V gene encodes CDR1 LNHNV and CDR2 YYDKDF (reference sequence). The CDR3 loop reads CATSRARDSLREKLFF. In DNA form, the CDR3 reads TGTGCCACCAGCAGAGCTAGAGACAGCCTGCGGGAAAAACTGTTTTTT.

In this sample, this clone turned up a few times. The chain uses TRBV27 and TRBJ2-7; no clear D. This CDR3 region has 12 residues. CDR1 and CDR2 (germline): MNHEY, SMNVEV (reference sequence). The V end was cut by 5 bases, the J end by 6 bases, with 11 bases between. The CDR3 here is CASSDSSREQYF. The CDR3 bases are TGTGCCAGCAGTGATAGCAGTCGCGAGCAGTACTTC.

V usage is TRBV20-1 and J usage is TRBJ2-5; no definite D call. Trimming removed 7 bases from V and 3 bases from J, with 9 bases in between. This CDR3 spans 11 amino acids. Germline V gene sequence: CDR1 DFQATT, CDR2 SNEGSKA (reference sequence). This chain's CDR3 is CSGKAEETQYF. DNA of the CDR3: TGCAGTGGTAAGGCCGAAGAGACCCAGTACTTC.

The chain links TRBV6-1 to TRBJ1-2; no firm D call. CDR1 and CDR2 from the germline V gene are MNHNS and SASEGT. The germline V and J ends were trimmed by 1 base and 2 bases, with 11 bases remaining between them. This CDR3 region has 15 residues. The CDR3: CASSEGGAQNYGYTF. The CDR3 nucleotides read TGTGCCAGCAGTGAAGGGGGAGCTCAAAACTATGGCTACACCTTC.

The J gene is TRBJ1-3, the V gene TRBV6-1; tentatively, D is TRBD1 (6 bases). CDR3 length: 15 amino acids. V lost 6 bases and J 0 bases, leaving 12 bases between the germline ends. Germline CDR1 reads MNHNS; CDR2 reads SASEGT. CDR3 sequence (DNA): TGTGCCAGCAGGCGGGGGGACAACTCTGGAAACACCATATATTTT. Its translation is CASRRGDNSGNTIYF.

V is TRBV19 and J is TRBJ2-3; D possibly corresponds to TRBD1 (6 bases). The CDR3 consists of 15 residues. The germline V gene has CDR1 LNHDA and CDR2 SQIVND (reference sequence). The ends were cut back, 4 bases at V and 0 bases at J, with 11 bases in the middle. CDR3 sequence reads: CASSKLTGSTDTQYF. The CDR3 DNA follows: TGTGCCAGTAGTAAACTCACAGGGAGCACAGATACGCAGTATTTT. Filled out from reference TRBV19 and TRBJ2-3, the complete variable domain reads DGGITQSPKYLFRKEGQNVTLSCEQNLNHDAMYWYRQDPGQGLRLIYYSQIVNDFQKGDIAEGYSVSREKKESFPLTVTSAQKNPTAFYLCASSKLTGSTDTQYFGPGTRLTVL.

The chain links TRBV10-3 to TRBJ2-4; 8 bases map to TRBD2. This CDR3 spans 14 amino acids. V shed 10 bases and J 0 bases; nucleotides not matched to a gene: 5. Germline V gene data show CDR1 as ENHRY and CDR2 as SYGVKD. The CDR3 region has the DNA TGTGCCACCGGGGGGGCACTAGCCAAAAACATTCAGTACTTC. Encoded protein: CATGGALAKNIQYF.

The V call is TRBV7-2, the J call TRBJ2-7; weak D call: TRBD1 (6 bases). The V and J ends lost 3 bases and 7 bases respectively, with 10 bases between them. Per the germline V gene, CDR1 is SGHTA and CDR2 is FQGNSA. The length of the CDR3 is 12 residues. The CDR3, as DNA: TGTGCCAGCAGCTTGGGTGGACAGGAGCAGTACTTC. This sequence encodes CASSLGGQEQYF.

This clone has just a few counts. V is TRBV7-2 and J is TRBJ2-7; D gene uncertain. The germline V and J ends were trimmed by 0 bases and 2 bases, with 11 bases remaining between them. This CDR3 spans 15 amino acids. Germline V gene sequence: CDR1 SGHTA, CDR2 FQGNSA. CDR3 sequence: CASSLATTLTYEQYF. In DNA form, the CDR3 reads TGTGCCAGCAGCTTAGCCACGACGTTAACCTACGAGCAGTACTTC.

The V gene is TRBV27, the J gene TRBJ2-1; TRBD1 might be the D (5 bases). This CDR3 comprises 11 residues. Germline values: CDR1 MNHEY, CDR2 SMNVEV (reference sequence). Trimming shortened V by 2 bases and J by 9 bases, and 5 bases separated the two germline ends. The CDR3 reads CASSLGAEQFF. CDR3 DNA sequence: TGTGCCAGCAGTTTAGGGGCTGAGCAGTTCTTC.

In this sample, this clone turned up a few times. This sequence joins TRBV19 and TRBJ1-1, with D uncertain. V was cut by 6 bases and J by 6 bases, with 17 bases left in between. CDR3 length: 14 amino acids. Germline values: CDR1 LNHDA, CDR2 SQIVND (reference sequence). The DNA of the CDR3 is TGTGCCAGTAGACCGGACGGGCAAGCCCCTGAAGCTTTCTTT. Protein: CASRPDGQAPEAFF.

The rearrangement links TRBV5-1 to TRBJ2-7; D gene unclear. V was shortened by 0 bases and J by 6 bases, with 10 bases between the two germline ends. The germline V gene has CDR1 SGHRS and CDR2 YFSETQ. This CDR3 is 13 amino acids long. CDR3 sequence: CASSLGQVLEQYF. In DNA form, the CDR3 reads TGCGCCAGCAGCTTGGGACAAGTCCTCGAGCAGTACTTC.

This chain joins TRBV19 and TRBJ2-7, with D tentatively TRBD2 (5 bases). This CDR3 has 13 amino acids. V lost 4 bases to trimming and J lost 7 bases, with 14 bases between them. Germline CDR1 reads LNHDA; CDR2 reads SQIVND (reference sequence). CDR3 in DNA: TGTGCCAGTAGTACCACACTAGGAGGTGAGCAGTACTTC. Protein product: CASSTTLGGEQYF. The variable domain in full, with the rest retrieved from reference TRBV19 and TRBJ2-7, is DGGITQSPKYLFRKEGQNVTLSCEQNLNHDAMYWYRQDPGQGLRLIYYSQIVNDFQKGDIAEGYSVSREKKESFPLTVTSAQKNPTAFYLCASSTTLGGEQYFGPGTRLTVT.

The gene calls are TRBV19 and TRBJ1-1; 10 bases map to TRBD1. J lost 4 bases, V lost 9 bases, and 11 bases had no gene match. This CDR3 is 15 amino acids long. From germline, CDR1 is LNHDA and CDR2 SQIVND (reference sequence). The CDR3 DNA sequence: TGTGCCAGCGTCCGAGACAGGGGGCCGAGCACTGAAGCTTTCTTT. Translation gives CASVRDRGPSTEAFF.